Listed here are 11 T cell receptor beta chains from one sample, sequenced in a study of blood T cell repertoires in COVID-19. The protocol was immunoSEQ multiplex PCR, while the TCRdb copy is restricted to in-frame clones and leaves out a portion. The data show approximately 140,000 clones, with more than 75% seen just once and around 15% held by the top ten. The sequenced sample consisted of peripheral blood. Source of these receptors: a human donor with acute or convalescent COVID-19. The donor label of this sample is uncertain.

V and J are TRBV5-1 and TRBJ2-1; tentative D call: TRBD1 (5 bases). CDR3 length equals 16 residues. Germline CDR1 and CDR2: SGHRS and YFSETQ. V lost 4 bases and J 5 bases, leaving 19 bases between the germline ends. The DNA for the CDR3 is TGCGCCAGCAGCCCACCCGGGTCCCGGACACACAATGAGCAGTTCTTC. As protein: CASSPPGSRTHNEQFF.

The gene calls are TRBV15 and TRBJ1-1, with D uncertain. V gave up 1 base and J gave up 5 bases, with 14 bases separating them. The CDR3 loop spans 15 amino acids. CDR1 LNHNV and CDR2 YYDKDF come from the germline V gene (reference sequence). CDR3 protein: CATSRVRSGRTEAFF. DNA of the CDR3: TGTGCCACCAGCAGAGTACGAAGCGGGAGAACTGAAGCTTTCTTT. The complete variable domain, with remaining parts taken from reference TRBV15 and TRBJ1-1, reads DAMVIQNPRYQVTQFGKPVTLSCSQTLNHNVMYWYQQKSSQAPKLLFHYYDKDFNNEADTPDNFQSRRPNTSFCFLDIRSPGLGDTAMYLCATSRVRSGRTEAFFGQGTRLTVV.

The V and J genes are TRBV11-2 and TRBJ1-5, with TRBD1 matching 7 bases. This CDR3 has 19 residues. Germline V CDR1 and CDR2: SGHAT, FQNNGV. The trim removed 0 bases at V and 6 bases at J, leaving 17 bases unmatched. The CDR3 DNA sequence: TGTGCCAGCAGCTTAGATCAGGTCCCGGGCATCCGGGACAGTCAGCCCCAGCATTTT. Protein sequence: CASSLDQVPGIRDSQPQHF.

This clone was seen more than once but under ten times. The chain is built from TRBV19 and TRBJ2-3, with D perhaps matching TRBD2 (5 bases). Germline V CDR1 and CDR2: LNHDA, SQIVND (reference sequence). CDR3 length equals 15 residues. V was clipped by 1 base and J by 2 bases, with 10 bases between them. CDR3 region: CASSIVRGPTDTQYF. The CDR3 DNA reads TGTGCCAGTAGTATAGTTCGGGGTCCCACAGATACGCAGTATTTT.

CDR3 sequence reads: CASSMPGHLNTEAFF. DNA for the CDR3: TGCGCCAGCAGCATGCCGGGACACCTGAACACTGAAGCTTTCTTT. The gene calls are TRBV5-1 and TRBJ1-1; D is perhaps TRBD1 (6 bases). Germline CDR1 and CDR2: SGHRS and YFSETQ. The V end lost 4 bases, the J end lost 0 bases, and 13 bases lay between the germline ends. This CDR3 is built from 15 residues.

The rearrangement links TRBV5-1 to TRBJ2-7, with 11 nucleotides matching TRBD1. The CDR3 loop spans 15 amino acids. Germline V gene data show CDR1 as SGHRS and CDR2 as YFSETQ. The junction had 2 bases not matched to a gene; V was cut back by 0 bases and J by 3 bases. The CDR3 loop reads CASSLVGTGGYEQYF. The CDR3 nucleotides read TGCGCCAGCAGCTTGGTTGGGACAGGGGGCTACGAGCAGTACTTC.

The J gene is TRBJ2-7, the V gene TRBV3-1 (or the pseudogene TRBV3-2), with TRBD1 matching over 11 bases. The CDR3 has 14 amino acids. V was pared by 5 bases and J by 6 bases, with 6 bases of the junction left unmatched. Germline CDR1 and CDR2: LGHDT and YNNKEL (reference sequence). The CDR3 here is CASSYGTGGLEQYF. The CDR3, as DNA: TGTGCCAGCAGCTACGGGACAGGGGGGCTCGAGCAGTACTTC.

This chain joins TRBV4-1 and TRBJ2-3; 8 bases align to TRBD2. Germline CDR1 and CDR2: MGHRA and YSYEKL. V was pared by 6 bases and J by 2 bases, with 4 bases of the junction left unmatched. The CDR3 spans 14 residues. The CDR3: CASRKAGATDTQYF. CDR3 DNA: TGCGCCAGCAGAAAAGCGGGGGCCACAGATACGCAGTATTTT.

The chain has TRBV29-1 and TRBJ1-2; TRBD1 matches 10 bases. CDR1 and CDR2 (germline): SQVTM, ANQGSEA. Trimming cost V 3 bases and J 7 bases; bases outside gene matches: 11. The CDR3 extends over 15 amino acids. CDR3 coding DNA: TGCAGCGTTGACTCAGGGCGGACAGGGGGTTCTGGCTACACCTTC. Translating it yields CSVDSGRTGGSGYTF.

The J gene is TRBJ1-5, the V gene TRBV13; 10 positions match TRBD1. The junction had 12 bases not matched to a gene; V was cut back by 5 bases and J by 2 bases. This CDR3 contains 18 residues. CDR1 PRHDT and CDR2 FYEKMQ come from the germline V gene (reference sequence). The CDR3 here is CASSRSPGQGIGNQPQHF. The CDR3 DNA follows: TGTGCCAGCAGCCGTTCCCCGGGACAGGGGATCGGCAATCAGCCCCAGCATTTT.

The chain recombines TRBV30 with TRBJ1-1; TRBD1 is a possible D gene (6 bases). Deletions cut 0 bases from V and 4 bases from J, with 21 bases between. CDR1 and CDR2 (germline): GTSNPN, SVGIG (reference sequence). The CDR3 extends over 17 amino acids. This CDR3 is CAWSVPSYHREGTEAFF. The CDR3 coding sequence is TGTGCCTGGAGTGTACCCTCATACCACAGGGAGGGCACTGAAGCTTTCTTT.